The 26 T cell receptor beta chains below were found in one sample sequenced in a study of control samples from healthy donors and cancer patients. Produced via immunoSEQ multiplex PCR; TCRdb's table is partial and in-frame only. The profile shows tens of thousands of clones, 91% of them singletons. Sequencing was done on a sample of blood. The source is a man in his thirties or forties in good health.

The gene calls are TRBV19 and TRBJ1-4; 8 bases agree with TRBD1. The CDR3 has 14 amino acids. CDR1 is LNHDA, CDR2 SQIVND, per germline (reference sequence). Germline trimming cut 5 bases from V and 1 base from J; bases unmatched to any gene: 0. CDR3 nucleotides: TGTGCCAGTAGTGACAGGGGAACTAATGAAAAACTGTTTTTT. Its translation: CASSDRGTNEKLFF.

The chain couples TRBV27 to TRBJ2-7, with D possibly being TRBD2 (6 bases). CDR1 is MNHEY and CDR2 is SMNVEV in the germline V gene (reference sequence). Trimming removed 3 bases from V and 6 bases from J, with 15 bases in between. The CDR3 consists of 14 residues. The CDR3 bases are TGTGCCAGCAGTTTGGGGGGAGATCCGACCGAGCAGTACTTC. Encoded protein: CASSLGGDPTEQYF.

The chain combines TRBV28 with TRBJ1-4; 12 nucleotides align to TRBD1. The CDR3 has 19 amino acids. The V gene end was trimmed by 1 base and the J gene end by 2 bases; junction bases not matched to a gene: 8. Germline-derived CDR1 and CDR2 are MDHEN and SYDVKM. CDR3 DNA: TGTGCCAGCAGTTTATACGGGACAGGGGGCGGAGGGACTAATGAAAAACTGTTTTTT. This gives the protein CASSLYGTGGGGTNEKLFF.

The chain recombines TRBV10-1 with TRBJ1-1; D is perhaps TRBD1 (5 bases). V lost 7 bases, J lost 0 bases, and 12 bases lay in between. CDR1 is WNHNN, CDR2 SYGVQD, per germline (reference sequence). This CDR3 comprises 14 residues. The CDR3 DNA sequence: TGCGCCAGCAATTTAAGGGGTATGAACACTGAAGCTTTCTTT. It yields the protein CASNLRGMNTEAFF.

The V gene is TRBV2, the J gene TRBJ2-1, with TRBD1 as a possible D gene (6 bases). V lost 6 bases, J lost 9 bases, and 15 bases lay in between. Germline V CDR1 and CDR2: SNHLY, FYNNEI. CDR3 length: 13 amino acids. For the CDR3, the DNA is TGTGCCAGCAGGCGTAACCCAGGGGTTGAGCAGTTCTTC. Protein: CASRRNPGVEQFF. Variable domain in full (rest from reference TRBV2 and TRBJ2-1): EPEVTQTPSHQVTQMGQEVILRCVPISNHLYFYWYRQILGQKVEFLVSFYNNEISEKSEIFDDQFSVERPDGSNFTLKIRSTKLEDSAMYFCASRRNPGVEQFFGPGTRLTVL.

The chain has TRBV19 and TRBJ1-1, with D uncertain. The CDR3 has 13 residues. Trimming left V 7 bases short and J 3 bases short, with 12 bases between. Germline loops: CDR1 LNHDA, CDR2 SQIVND (reference sequence). CDR3: CASNWNGHTEAFF. DNA for the CDR3: TGTGCCAGTAATTGGAACGGGCACACTGAAGCTTTCTTT.

The V and J genes are TRBV6-4 and TRBJ2-6, with a possible D match to TRBD2 (5 bases). The CDR3 runs 14 residues. Trimming removed 6 bases from V and 4 bases from J, with 10 bases in between. The germline CDR1 and CDR2 sequences are MRHNA and SNTAGT. CDR3 loop: CASSREPGANVLTF. CDR3 DNA sequence: TGTGCCAGCAGCCGGGAACCAGGGGCCAACGTCCTGACTTTC.

The CDR3 is CASSLGRGTTYNEQFF. CDR3 sequence (DNA): TGTGCCAGCAGCTTAGGTCGGGGGACAACCTACAATGAGCAGTTCTTC. V gene TRBV7-9 combines with J gene TRBJ2-1, with D possibly called TRBD1 or TRBD2 (6 bases each). The germline V and J ends were trimmed by 1 base and 2 bases, with 12 bases remaining between them. Germline V CDR1 and CDR2: SEHNR, FQNEAQ (reference sequence). This CDR3 contains 16 residues.

The V gene is TRBV5-4, the J gene TRBJ2-7; D is undetermined. Germline lookup yields CDR1 SGHNT and CDR2 YYREEE (reference sequence). CDR3 length: 11 amino acids. The V end was cut by 3 bases, the J end by 7 bases, with 8 bases between. Here the CDR3 reads CASSSGREQYF. The CDR3 bases are TGTGCCAGCAGCTCCGGGCGGGAGCAGTACTTC.

This rearrangement joins TRBV7-8 to TRBJ2-1; D is undetermined. V lost 5 bases and J 9 bases, leaving 8 bases between the germline ends. Looked up from germline, CDR1 is SGHVS and CDR2 is FQNEAQ. This CDR3 region has 11 residues. In nucleotides, the CDR3 is TGTGCCAGCAGCGGCGACACTGAGCAGTTCTTC. Residues: CASSGDTEQFF. Together with reference TRBV7-8 and TRBJ2-1, the CDR3 gives the full variable domain: GAGVSQSPRYKVAKRGQDVALRCDPISGHVSLFWYQQALGQGPEFLTYFQNEAQLDKSGLPSDRFFAERPEGSVSTLKIQRTQQEDSAVYLCASSGDTEQFFGPGTRLTVL.

The V gene is TRBV7-2, the J gene TRBJ1-1; no clear D gene. Germline CDR1 and CDR2: SGHTA and FQGNSA. The CDR3 contains 15 residues. V lost 2 bases and J 4 bases, leaving 14 bases between the germline ends. CDR3 coding DNA: TGTGCCAGCAGCTTATTCGGGCGGACCCCCACTGAAGCTTTCTTT. Protein sequence: CASSLFGRTPTEAFF.

The J gene is TRBJ1-5, the V gene TRBV5-7, with 8 bases aligning to TRBD1. TRBV5-7 counts as an open reading frame of uncertain function. Trimming took 4 bases from V and 2 from J; bases not matched to a gene: 14. CDR3 length: 18 residues. The CDR3 DNA is TGTGCCAGCAGCCCACCTCCGGCAGGGGGCCCTGGCAATCAGCCCCAGCATTTT. Protein product: CASSPPPAGGPGNQPQHF.

The chain carries TRBV5-1 and TRBJ1-1, with D unclear. Germline CDR1 and CDR2: SGHRS and YFSETQ. The V end lost 0 bases, the J end lost 7 bases, and 7 bases lay between the germline ends. The CDR3 is 12 amino acids. The CDR3 DNA reads as TGCGCCAGCAGCTTGGCGGACGGTGAAGCTTTCTTT. It encodes CASSLADGEAFF.

The chain uses TRBV3-1 (or the pseudogene TRBV3-2) and TRBJ2-7; D not resolved. The V gene's germline CDR1 is LGHDT and CDR2 YNNKEL (reference sequence). The V end lost 3 bases, the J end lost 0 bases, and 3 bases lay between the germline ends. The CDR3 consists of 12 residues. The CDR3 here is CASSHSSYEQYF. CDR3 bases: TGTGCCAGCAGCCACAGCTCCTACGAGCAGTACTTC.

V usage is TRBV7-3 and J usage is TRBJ1-1, with D perhaps TRBD1 (5 bases). The germline V gene encodes CDR1 SGHTA and CDR2 FQGTGA. The CDR3 extends over 15 amino acids. V dropped 5 bases and J dropped 2 bases, with 15 bases sitting between them. The CDR3 is CASSLSSGGNTEAFF. CDR3 nucleotide sequence: TGTGCCAGCAGCCTCTCGTCGGGGGGAAACACTGAAGCTTTCTTT.

The J gene is TRBJ2-5, the V gene TRBV4-1, with D possibly matching TRBD2 (6 bases). Trimming stripped 7 bases from V and 2 bases from J, with 17 bases between. The length of the CDR3 is 15 residues. Germline CDR1 and CDR2: MGHRA and YSYEKL. The CDR3 DNA follows: TGCGCCAGCACGTGGGGCGGGAAGGGACAAGAGACCCAGTACTTC. It translates to CASTWGGKGQETQYF.

This clone was counted once. The CDR3 reads CASSIFRGGGGRYGYTF. The CDR3 DNA follows: TGTGCCAGTAGTATTTTCAGGGGAGGCGGCGGAAGATATGGCTACACCTTC. The V and J genes are TRBV19 and TRBJ1-2; D is possibly TRBD1 (6 bases). The CDR3 covers 17 residues. Trimming removed 3 bases at V and 5 bases at J, with 22 bases between. In germline, CDR1 is LNHDA, CDR2 SQIVND (reference sequence). Full variable domain (outside the CDR3, taken from reference TRBV19 and TRBJ1-2): DGGITQSPKYLFRKEGQNVTLSCEQNLNHDAMYWYRQDPGQGLRLIYYSQIVNDFQKGDIAEGYSVSREKKESFPLTVTSAQKNPTAFYLCASSIFRGGGGRYGYTFGSGTRLTVV.

This chain joins TRBV6-6 and TRBJ2-7; the D gene is possibly TRBD1 (5 bases). Germline-derived CDR1 and CDR2 are MNHNY and SVGAGI (reference sequence). Trimming removed 6 bases at V and 2 bases at J, with 8 bases between. This CDR3 region has 12 residues. Here the CDR3 DNA reads TGTGCCAGCAGCTCGGACACCTACGAGCAGTACTTC. It yields the protein CASSSDTYEQYF.

In DNA form, the CDR3 reads TGTGCCAGCAGTGAATTTCAAGGGGGGTCTGGAAACACCATATATTTT. Protein sequence: CASSEFQGGSGNTIYF. The chain links TRBV25-1 to TRBJ1-3; D perhaps matches TRBD1 (6 bases). Trimming took 1 base from V and 1 from J, leaving 11 bases between them. This CDR3 contains 16 residues. The germline gives CDR1 MGHDK, CDR2 SYGVNS.

The chain combines TRBV5-1 with TRBJ2-1; 9 bases fit TRBD2. Losses at the gene ends were 0 bases for V and 4 bases for J; bases not matched to a gene: 2. The CDR3 has 15 amino acids. Germline V gene lookup returns CDR1 SGHRS and CDR2 YFSETQ. CDR3 sequence reads: CASSLGLAGYNEQFF. The CDR3 DNA reads TGCGCCAGCAGCTTGGGGCTAGCGGGATACAATGAGCAGTTCTTC.

CDR3 in amino acids: CASSLGLTANYGYTF. DNA of the CDR3: TGTGCCAGCAGCTTGGGCCTGACAGCTAACTATGGCTACACCTTC. The chain carries TRBV5-5 and TRBJ1-2; tentatively, D is TRBD1 (5 bases). V lost 0 bases and J 0 bases, leaving 9 bases between the germline ends. CDR1 is SGHKS, CDR2 YYEKEE, per germline (reference sequence). CDR3 length equals 15 residues.

The chain employs TRBV19 and TRBJ1-6, with no clear D. Germline values: CDR1 LNHDA, CDR2 SQIVND (reference sequence). Trimming took 11 bases from V and 11 from J, leaving 19 bases between them. The CDR3 spans 13 residues. CDR3 DNA sequence: TGTGCCTCTAAAAAGGACTTCGGGACACCCCTCCACTTT. This encodes CASKKDFGTPLHF.

The chain recombines TRBV19 with TRBJ1-4, with D perhaps matching TRBD1 (6 bases). Germline CDR1 LNHDA, CDR2 SQIVND (reference sequence). Trimming removed 1 base at V and 7 bases at J, with 16 bases between. The CDR3 is 16 residues long. CDR3 DNA: TGTGCCAGTAGTATAGTCACAGGGTCGGGTAGTGAAAAACTGTTTTTT. It encodes CASSIVTGSGSEKLFF.

CDR3 protein: CASSLARVGSNQPQHF. CDR3 bases: TGTGCCAGCAGCTTAGCGAGGGTAGGGAGCAATCAGCCCCAGCATTTT. V gene TRBV7-8 combines with J gene TRBJ1-5; D remains unclear. Germline values: CDR1 SGHVS, CDR2 FQNEAQ. Trimming pared 0 bases from V and 1 base from J, leaving 10 bases between. The CDR3 runs to 16 residues.

The genes are TRBV30 and TRBJ1-4, with D uncertain. Between the trimmed V and J ends, which lost 0 bases and 7 bases, there was a span of 6 bases. Germline CDR1 reads GTSNPN; CDR2 reads SVGIG (reference sequence). CDR3 size: 12 residues. CDR3 DNA sequence: TGTGCCTGGAGTGTAACTGGTGAAAAACTGTTTTTT. Translated: CAWSVTGEKLFF.

J is TRBJ1-5 and V is TRBV10-3; D is unresolved. The germline V and J ends were trimmed by 2 bases and 5 bases, with 7 bases remaining between them. From germline, CDR1 is ENHRY and CDR2 SYGVKD. The length of the CDR3 is 13 residues. The CDR3 protein is CAISEEGYQPQHF. The CDR3 DNA sequence: TGTGCCATCAGTGAGGAGGGTTATCAGCCCCAGCATTTT.